The 19 T cell receptor beta chains listed next were all sequenced from one sample in a study of cytomegalovirus exposure and HLA in healthy donors. TCRdb's copy holds only in-frame clones and misses some; the assay was immunoSEQ multiplex PCR. Among around 74,000 clones listed, around four fifths were seen once. Material: PBMCs. These receptor sequences come from a young man in good health and CMV-seronegative.

V is TRBV4-3 and J is TRBJ2-7; 8 bases are a match to TRBD2. The CDR3 runs to 16 residues. V was clipped by 0 bases and J by 5 bases; unmatched bases: 9. The germline V gene has CDR1 LGHNA and CDR2 YSLEER. In DNA form, the CDR3 reads TGCGCCAGCAGCCAAGATCTCGGAGCGGGAGTCCACGAGCAGTACGTC. It specifies CASSQDLGAGVHEQYV.

The chain combines TRBV2 with TRBJ1-1; D uncertain. The germline V gene encodes CDR1 SNHLY and CDR2 FYNNEI. The CDR3 sequence is 13 residues long. Trimming stripped 0 bases from V and 6 bases from J, with 8 bases between. For the CDR3, the DNA is TGTGCCAGCAGTGAAGCGCGAGGAGCTGAAGCTTTCTTT. Translated: CASSEARGAEAFF.

The V and J genes are TRBV5-4 and TRBJ2-2; D is ambiguous. The CDR3 extends over 12 amino acids. Germline assignment: CDR1 SGHNT and CDR2 YYREEE (reference sequence). With 2 bases removed from V and 5 bases from J, the gap between germline ends came to 4 bases. CDR3: CASSFGTGELFF. The DNA for the CDR3 is TGTGCCAGCAGCTTCGGTACCGGGGAGCTGTTTTTT.

The rearrangement links TRBV5-6 to TRBJ2-7; D perhaps matches TRBD1 (6 bases). Germline V gene data show CDR1 as SGHDT and CDR2 as YYEEEE. The CDR3 consists of 15 residues. V lost 5 bases and J 2 bases, leaving 17 bases between the germline ends. CDR3 nucleotide sequence: TGTGCCAGCAGGTTTAGACCGGGACATCCCTACGAGCAGTACTTC. Protein sequence: CASRFRPGHPYEQYF.

This clone was observed a few times. The chain carries TRBV28 and TRBJ1-1; a possible D gene is TRBD1 (5 bases). Germline CDR1 MDHEN, CDR2 SYDVKM. V lost 5 bases and J 3 bases, leaving 7 bases between the germline ends. The CDR3 runs to 12 residues. CDR3 nucleotides: TGTGCCAGCAGTATACAGGACACTGAAGCTTTCTTT. Its translation is CASSIQDTEAFF.

The rearrangement joins TRBV5-1 to TRBJ2-1; D not resolved. Germline CDR1 and CDR2: SGHRS and YFSETQ. The length of the CDR3 is 13 residues. Trimming shortened V by 5 bases and J by 5 bases, and 11 bases separated the two germline ends. CDR3 sequence: CASSVSENNEQFF. The CDR3 region has the DNA TGCGCCAGCAGTGTATCCGAGAACAATGAGCAGTTCTTC.

This clone has only one observation. This sequence joins TRBV4-2 and TRBJ2-2, with TRBD1 matching 9 bases. The length of the CDR3 is 14 residues. The trim removed 4 bases at V and 7 bases at J, leaving 4 bases unmatched. Per germline, CDR1 LGHNA and CDR2 YNFKEQ. This CDR3 reads CASSPGTGIGELFF. CDR3 sequence (DNA): TGTGCCAGCAGCCCCGGGACAGGGATCGGGGAGCTGTTTTTT.

The chain links TRBV7-8 to TRBJ1-2; D remains unclear. The CDR3 length is 13 residues. Germline V gives CDR1 SGHVS, CDR2 FQNEAQ. V lost 6 bases, J lost 10 bases, and 18 bases lay in between. CDR3 DNA sequence: TGTGCCAGCAGGTTTACCCTTGGGGAGGACTACACCTTC. Encoded protein: CASRFTLGEDYTF.

V usage is TRBV11-2 and J usage is TRBJ2-2; 11 nucleotides line up with TRBD1. This CDR3 region has 16 residues. The V gene's germline CDR1 is SGHAT and CDR2 FQNNGV. With 5 bases clipped from V and 7 bases from J, the junction kept 9 bases outside the gene matches. The CDR3 DNA reads TGTGCCAGCAGCAAATCAGGGACAGGGGGTATCGGGGAGCTGTTTTTT. It translates to CASSKSGTGGIGELFF.

The chain combines TRBV28 with TRBJ2-1; 8 bases match TRBD1. The CDR3 is 15 residues long. Unmatched junction bases numbered 11, after V lost 4 bases and J lost 9 bases. The germline gives CDR1 MDHEN, CDR2 SYDVKM. The CDR3 region has the DNA TGTGCCAGCAGTTCTCCCGGGACAGGCCGGATTGAGCAGTTCTTC. This codes for CASSSPGTGRIEQFF.

The chain combines TRBV9 with TRBJ1-5; D uncertain. V was pared by 0 bases and J by 1 base, with 8 bases between. In germline, CDR1 is SGDLS, CDR2 YYNGEE. This CDR3 spans 15 amino acids. The CDR3 DNA reads TGTGCCAGCAGCGTAGACGCGCGGAGCAATCAGCCCCAGCATTTT. Encoded protein: CASSVDARSNQPQHF.

The sample holds a few counts of this clone. V and J are TRBV5-6 and TRBJ2-7; TRBD1 agrees at 10 bases. Per germline, CDR1 SGHDT and CDR2 YYEEEE. V shed 0 bases, J shed 3 bases, and the junction held 3 bases outside the gene matches. This CDR3 comprises 15 residues. As DNA, the CDR3 is TGTGCCAGCAGCTTGGCCCGGGACAGGGGCTACGAGCAGTACGTC. Protein product: CASSLARDRGYEQYV.

The V call is TRBV6-6, the J call TRBJ2-3; 10 positions agree with TRBD1. This CDR3 is built from 15 residues. Trimming took 6 bases from V and 3 from J; bases not matched to a gene: 6. CDR1 is MNHNY and CDR2 is SVGAGI in the germline V gene (reference sequence). CDR3 DNA sequence: TGTGCCAGCAGCGAGTGGACAGGGGGGACAGATACGCAGTATTTT. It translates to CASSEWTGGTDTQYF.

The chain combines TRBV18 with TRBJ1-1; weak D call: TRBD1 (6 bases). This CDR3 has 14 residues. The germline V gene has CDR1 KGHSH and CDR2 LQKENI. V lost 2 bases and J lost 3, with 10 bases in between. The CDR3, as DNA: TGTGCCAGCTCACCAAGGGGGGGGTACACTGAAGCTTTCTTT. Protein product: CASSPRGGYTEAFF. Based on the CDR3 plus reference TRBV18 and TRBJ1-1, the full variable domain is NAGVMQNPRHLVRRRGQEARLRCSPMKGHSHVYWYRQLPEEGLKFMVYLQKENIIDESGMPKERFSAEFPKEGPSILRIQQVVRGDSAAYFCASSPRGGYTEAFFGQGTRLTVV.

The chain combines TRBV6-4 with TRBJ1-5; 8 nucleotides agree with TRBD1. V dropped 6 bases and J dropped 6; count of bases not matched to a gene: 10. This CDR3 is built from 15 residues. Germline CDR1 and CDR2: MRHNA and SNTAGT. This CDR3 reads CASSEGLTGGQPQHF. The CDR3 nucleotides are TGTGCCAGCAGCGAGGGTCTAACAGGGGGTCAGCCCCAGCATTTT.

The chain has TRBV5-1 and TRBJ1-2; 8 nucleotides agree with TRBD1. The CDR3 loop spans 19 amino acids. From germline, CDR1 is SGHRS and CDR2 YFSETQ. V was pared by 4 bases and J by 0 bases, with 17 bases of the junction left unmatched. CDR3 DNA sequence: TGCGCCAGCAGCCGAAATCAGTGGCGACAGGGGCGTTCTAACTATGGCTACACCTTC. As protein: CASSRNQWRQGRSNYGYTF.

Details on this clone: Sequence at one end of the junction differs from germline and may be a read error. The chain uses TRBV7-7 and TRBJ2-5; D unclear. CDR1 is SSHAT, CDR2 FNYEAQ, per germline (reference sequence). The length of the CDR3 is 14 residues. CDR3 residues: CASSPASQEETQYF. In DNA form, the CDR3 reads TGTGCTAGCAGCCCCGCGTCCCAGGAAGAGACCCAGTACTTC. Full variable domain (outside the CDR3, taken from reference TRBV7-7 and TRBJ2-5): GAGVSQSPRYKVTKRGQDVTLRCDPISSHATLYWYQQALGQGPEFLTYFNYEAQPDKSGLPSDRFSAERPEGSISTLTIQRTEQRDSAMYRCASSPASQEETQYFGPGTRLLVL.

This chain connects TRBV27 to TRBJ1-3, with D possibly TRBD1 on 6 matching bases. This CDR3 has 12 residues. Germline CDR1 and CDR2: MNHEY and SMNVEV (reference sequence). The V end lost 6 bases, the J end lost 4 bases, and 7 bases lay between the germline ends. The CDR3 coding sequence is TGTGCCAGCAGAGACAGGGGAAACACCATATATTTT. It is translated as CASRDRGNTIYF.

This chain uses TRBV2 with TRBJ2-7, with no clear D. The CDR3 contains 14 residues. The germline gives CDR1 SNHLY, CDR2 FYNNEI. Between the trimmed V and J ends, which lost 7 bases and 3 bases, there was a span of 16 bases. CDR3: CASTPGRWVYEQYF. The CDR3 DNA sequence: TGTGCCAGCACCCCCGGCAGGTGGGTCTACGAGCAGTACTTC. Using reference TRBV2 and TRBJ2-7 for the parts outside the CDR3, the full variable domain is EPEVTQTPSHQVTQMGQEVILRCVPISNHLYFYWYRQILGQKVEFLVSFYNNEISEKSEIFDDQFSVERPDGSNFTLKIRSTKLEDSAMYFCASTPGRWVYEQYFGPGTRLTVT.